These 19 T cell receptor beta chains came from one sample sequenced in a study of T cells in Graves' hyperthyroidism and ophthalmopathy. What was amplified from RNA transcripts were TCR beta CDR3 regions. HTBI primers were employed in a first-round RT-PCR of the TCR CDR3. TCRdb ran MiXCR on the multiplex PCR reads and lists one entry per CDR3 protein. The sample lists 600,000 to 700,000 distinct CDR3 sequences, 45% occurring once. Sequencing was done on a sample of peripheral blood or thyroid tissue (not recorded which). These receptors originate from an adult man with Graves' disease, either hyperthyroidism or ophthalmopathy (not recorded which).

Details on this clonotype: A much larger clone lies one base from this, so it may be a read error. The chain links TRBV29-1 to TRBJ1-5, with D perhaps matching TRBD1 (5 bases). The CDR3 is made up of 14 amino acids. Germline V gene lookup returns CDR1 SQVTM and CDR2 ANQGSEA. The CDR3 is CSVLNGDENQSQHF. As DNA, the CDR3 is TGCAGCGTTCTGAACGGGGACGAGAATCAGTCCCAGCATTTT.

This clonotype came up many times. V usage is TRBV10-2 and J usage is TRBJ1-2; weak D call: TRBD1 (6 bases). The CDR3 sequence is 15 residues long. V lost 5 bases and J lost 2, with 15 bases in between. The germline V gene encodes CDR1 WSHSY and CDR2 SAAADI. CDR3 bases: TGCGCCAGCAGTCGGGACATCCGAAACAACTATGGCTACACCTTC. Translation: CASSRDIRNNYGYTF.

This clonotype appeared many times. The chain combines TRBV29-1 with TRBJ2-2, with TRBD2 as a possible D gene (7 bases). The CDR3 spans 14 residues. Germline V gene data show CDR1 as SQVTM and CDR2 as ANQGSEA. V lost 4 bases, J lost 5 bases, and 14 bases lay in between. The CDR3 region is CSVVRGGKTGELFF. In DNA form, the CDR3 reads TGCAGCGTTGTTCGCGGGGGCAAGACCGGGGAGCTGTTTTTT.

This chain uses TRBV7-9 with TRBJ1-1; no clear D. The length of the CDR3 is 14 residues. Per the germline V gene, CDR1 is SEHNR and CDR2 is FQNEAQ (reference sequence). Trimming stripped 1 base from V and 6 bases from J, with 12 bases between. As DNA, the CDR3 is TGTGCCAGCAGCTTAGGTACCTTATCACCTGAAGCTTTCTTT. Protein sequence: CASSLGTLSPEAFF.

This clonotype was observed a few times. The chain links TRBV7-9 to TRBJ2-5; 7 bases align to TRBD1. CDR1 and CDR2 (germline): SEHNR, FQNEAQ (reference sequence). CDR3 length: 17 residues. The ends lost 1 base at V and 3 bases at J; junction bases unmatched: 11. The CDR3 loop reads CASSLGFRGSPKETQYF. CDR3 DNA: TGTGCCAGCAGCTTAGGTTTCAGGGGGAGCCCAAAAGAGACCCAGTACTTC.

This clonotype showed up many times. V and J are TRBV29-1 and TRBJ1-2; 12 nucleotides match TRBD1. V dropped 6 bases and J dropped 6; count of bases not matched to a gene: 8. The CDR3 is made up of 14 amino acids. Germline V lookup: CDR1 SQVTM, CDR2 ANQGSEA. CDR3 coding DNA: TGCAGCGTATGGGACAGGGGGCGCATGAATGGCTACACCTTC. This gives the protein CSVWDRGRMNGYTF.

V usage is TRBV7-4 and J usage is TRBJ2-2, with D uncertain. V shed 3 bases and J shed 5 bases, with 10 bases lying between them. Germline-derived CDR1 and CDR2 are SGHVT and SQSDAQ. The CDR3 loop spans 14 amino acids. The CDR3 sequence is CASSLALLTGELFF. DNA for the CDR3: TGTGCCAGCAGCTTGGCTTTGCTAACCGGGGAGCTGTTTTTT.

This clonotype was recorded only once. The CDR3 end shows no conserved phenylalanine or tryptophan, and so a read error is likely. The DNA is omitted, as the CDR3 cannot be located on it reliably, and the CDR3 follows TCRdb's listing. The J gene is TRBJ2-5, the V gene TRBV7-3; no check of the table's D call, TRBD1, against the DNA was made. The CDR3 extends over 9 residues, inclusive of both ends. The germline CDR1 and CDR2 sequences are SGHTA and FQGTGA. The CDR3 region is CASSLMGQG.

This chain joins TRBV20-1 and TRBJ1-3; no clear D gene. The CDR3 contains 12 residues. Germline V gene lookup returns CDR1 DFQATT and CDR2 SNEGSKA (reference sequence). V was trimmed by 1 base and J by 9 bases, leaving 10 bases between them. CDR3 protein: CSARVSVGTIYF. The CDR3 DNA sequence: TGCAGTGCTAGAGTGTCCGTGGGCACCATATATTTT.

In the case of this clonotype: One base away lies a much larger clone, so this may be a sequencing read error. The rearrangement uses TRBV29-1 and TRBJ1-2, with D hard to call. CDR3 length: 14 residues. The V end was cut by 0 bases, the J end by 2 bases, with 10 bases between. Looked up from germline, CDR1 is SQVTM and CDR2 is ANQGSEA. The CDR3 sequence is CSVEDTRRNYGYTF. For the CDR3, the DNA is TGCAGCGTTGAAGATACACGACGGAACTATGGCTACACCTTC.

The V gene is TRBV29-1, the J gene TRBJ2-7; 8 bases map to TRBD1. This CDR3 contains 14 residues. Germline loops: CDR1 SQVTM, CDR2 ANQGSEA. V trimming: 6 bases; J trimming: 1 base; junction bases outside the gene matches: 8. As DNA, the CDR3 is TGCAGCGTGATGAGGACAGGGCTGTCCTACGAGCAGTACTTC. This sequence encodes CSVMRTGLSYEQYF.

The chain recombines TRBV10-3 with TRBJ1-1; D gene uncertain. CDR3 length: 14 residues. Trimming took 2 bases from V and 8 from J, leaving 15 bases between them. The germline V gene encodes CDR1 ENHRY and CDR2 SYGVKD. The CDR3 DNA follows: TGTGCCATCAGTGAGCCGTCCAGACACTTAGAAGCTTTCTTT. It yields the protein CAISEPSRHLEAFF.

The CDR3 loop reads CSSYAGLAGHYEQYF. The CDR3 DNA is TGCAGCAGTTACGCGGGACTAGCGGGGCACTACGAGCAGTACTTC. The chain links TRBV29-1 to TRBJ2-7; TRBD2 aligns across 13 bases. This CDR3 is 15 amino acids long. Germline-derived CDR1 and CDR2 are SQVTM and ANQGSEA. V dropped 8 bases and J dropped 3; count of bases not matched to a gene: 10.

The rearrangement links TRBV19 to TRBJ1-4, with D uncertain. CDR1 and CDR2 from the germline V gene are LNHDA and SQIVND (reference sequence). V dropped 2 bases and J dropped 4 bases, with 8 bases sitting between them. The CDR3 has 14 amino acids. CDR3 DNA sequence: TGTGCCAGTAGTATACGGGCTGATAATGAAAAACTGTTTTTT. It yields the protein CASSIRADNEKLFF.

The chain joins TRBV20-1 to TRBJ2-5; 7 nucleotides align to TRBD1. The CDR3 spans 15 residues. The germline CDR1 and CDR2 sequences are DFQATT and SNEGSKA (reference sequence). After removal of 3 bases from V and 5 bases from J, the junction contained 12 bases not matched to a gene. The CDR3 reads CSARLTGDRLETQYF. DNA of the CDR3: TGCAGTGCTAGGCTTACAGGGGACCGTCTGGAGACCCAGTACTTC.

For this clonotype: A much larger clone sits a single nucleotide away, making a read error possible. No conserved phenylalanine or tryptophan ends this CDR3, so it is likely a read error. The chain carries TRBV29-1 and TRBJ1-1, with D uncertain. The CDR3 loop spans 12 amino acids. Germline loops: CDR1 SQVTM, CDR2 ANQGSEA. The germline V and J ends were trimmed by 7 bases and 0 bases, with 9 bases remaining between them. Here the CDR3 DNA reads TGCAGCGGAGGACTGATGAACACTGAAGCTTTCGTT. Translation gives CSGGLMNTEAFV.

Note on this clonotype: In this CDR3 the conserved last residue, phenylalanine or tryptophan, is missing, so a read error is likely. The DNA is omitted, as the CDR3 cannot be located on it reliably, and the CDR3 follows TCRdb's listing. The J gene is TRBJ1-1, the V gene TRBV7-8; the table's D call, TRBD1, has no DNA check behind it. With termini counted, the CDR3 has 8 amino acids. Germline CDR1 reads SGHVS; CDR2 reads FQNEAQ. CDR3 in amino acids: CASSPTGD.

V and J are TRBV19 and TRBJ1-1, with 12 bases identical to TRBD1. The CDR3 sequence is 14 residues long. Germline V gives CDR1 LNHDA, CDR2 SQIVND (reference sequence). V lost 7 bases to trimming and J lost 11 bases; unmatched junction nucleotides: 11. The CDR3 loop reads CASTSGTGGFWAFF. CDR3 nucleotide sequence: TGTGCCAGTACCTCCGGGACAGGGGGCTTTTGGGCTTTCTTT.

With respect to this clonotype: One junction end disagrees with the germline gene, perhaps due to a read error. The chain joins TRBV12-3 or TRBV12-4 to TRBJ2-6; 9 bases align to TRBD1. CDR3 length: 15 residues. CDR3 loop: CAIRTGDSGANALTF. The CDR3, as DNA: TGTGCCATACGGACAGGGGACTCTGGGGCCAACGCCCTGACTTTC.